The entry below describes one T cell receptor (beta chain). Its specificity is unknown. The sample belongs to a study of response to subunit inactivated influenza vaccine. Study conclusions and caveats: Authors proposed each seasonal influenza vaccination draws in few new T cells.

TCRdb re-called the RT-PCR reads with MiXCR, one entry per CDR3 protein. The sample holds just over 300,000 distinct CDR3 sequences, 20% to 25% seen once. Looked up from germline, CDR1 is MGHDK and CDR2 is SYGVNS. This CDR3 spans 13 amino acids. V lost 1 base, J lost 4 bases, and 7 bases lay in between. The sample in question was PBMCs from blood, obtained less than 22 months after vaccination. The source is a man aged 45-69 years who received an inactivated influenza vaccine. V usage is TRBV25-1 and J usage is TRBJ1-1; tentatively, D is TRBD1 (5 bases). CDR3 protein: CASSELGVTEAFF. CDR3 nucleotide sequence: TGTGCCAGCAGTGAATTGGGGGTCACTGAAGCTTTCTTT.